This T cell receptor (beta chain) comes out of a study of T cell changes during pregnancy in multiple sclerosis. With respect to this clone: This may be a read error: a much more frequent sequence differs by one nucleotide.

TCRdb keeps only in-frame clones here, not all; method: immunoSEQ multiplex PCR. The profile shows about 15,000 clones, around 83% of them singletons. The CDR3 contains 15 residues. Germline CDR1 reads SGHDT; CDR2 reads YYEEEE. The rearrangement links TRBV5-6 to TRBJ1-2; TRBD1 matches 10 bases. The receptor was derived from a female donor in good health, enrolled as a control in a pregnancy study. The material was CD8+ T cells from peripheral blood mononuclear cells, obtained after pregnancy. The CDR3 protein is CASSSGTGANYGYIF. The CDR3, as DNA: TGTGCCAGCAGCTCGGGGACAGGGGCTAACTATGGCTACATCTTC.